This T cell receptor (beta chain) originates from a study of shared T cell receptors in the human thymus. The repertoire was sequenced with immunoSEQ multiplex PCR; TCRdb's copy has only in-frame clones and lacks some. In the table there are some 720,000 clones, over 75% of which are singletons. The CDR3 is 15 residues long. CDR1 and CDR2 (germline): SNHLY, FYNNEI. The V segment lost 8 bases and the J segment 4 bases; nucleotides outside the gene matches: 8. The sample also formed part of further work on human thymus T cells. That work states: The donor group consisted of healthy Finnish infants who were having corrective surgery for congenital heart defects. Corrective heart surgery yielded resections, and these provided the thymus tissue. Repertoires sampled from thymus and blood appeared biased in V and J gene usage.

The receptor was isolated from a boy younger than two with a congenital heart defect. Sequencing was performed on thymocytes. The chain has TRBV2 and TRBJ2-5; TRBD2 agrees at 12 bases. The CDR3 is CASYPSGRGGETQYF. The CDR3 DNA follows: TGTGCCAGCTACCCTAGCGGGAGGGGGGGAGAGACCCAGTACTTC.